Sequencing of this T cell receptor beta chain was carried out in a study of CD4+ T cells in melanoma. Germline assignment: CDR1 SGHKS and CDR2 YYEKEE (reference sequence). The germline V and J ends were trimmed by 1 base and 2 bases, with 14 bases remaining between them. The length of the CDR3 is 16 residues. Generated by immunoSEQ multiplex PCR, the TCRdb table keeps only in-frame clones and is missing some. The table lists 120,000 to 150,000 clones, 80% to 95% of them singletons. The TCR was taken from a human donor with melanoma. The V call is TRBV5-5, the J call TRBJ2-3; perhaps TRBD2 as D (6 bases). DNA of the CDR3: TGTGCCAGCAGCTTGCGGCGGGCGGGGATCACAGATACGCAGTATTTT. Protein sequence: CASSLRRAGITDTQYF.